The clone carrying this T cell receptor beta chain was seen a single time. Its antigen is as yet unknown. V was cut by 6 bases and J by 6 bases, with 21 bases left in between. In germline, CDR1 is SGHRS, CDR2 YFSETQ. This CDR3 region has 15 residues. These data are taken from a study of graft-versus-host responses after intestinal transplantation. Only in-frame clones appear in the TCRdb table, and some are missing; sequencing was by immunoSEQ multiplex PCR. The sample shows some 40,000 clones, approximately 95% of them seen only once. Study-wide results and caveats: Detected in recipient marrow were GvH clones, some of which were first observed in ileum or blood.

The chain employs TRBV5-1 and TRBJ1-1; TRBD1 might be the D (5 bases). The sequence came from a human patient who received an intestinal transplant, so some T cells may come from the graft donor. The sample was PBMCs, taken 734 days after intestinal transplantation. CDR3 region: CASTNRGAGRAEAFF. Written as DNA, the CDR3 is TGCGCCAGCACCAACCGGGGAGCAGGGAGGGCTGAAGCTTTCTTT.